The source of this TCR beta chain is a study of blood T cell repertoires in COVID-19. At the level of the study: Sites in the United States, Italy and Spain provided acute and convalescent COVID-19 samples. Sample material is recorded as cDNA or gDNA derived from T cells, B-cell-depleted T cells, or PBMCs.

The CDR3 loop spans 11 amino acids. The V gene's germline CDR1 is MDHEN and CDR2 SYDVKM. The V gene lost 10 bases and the J gene lost 0 bases, with 7 bases spanning the gap. Here immunoSEQ multiplex PCR was the method, and the copy in TCRdb shows in-frame clones only, minus some. There are fewer than 300,000 clones in the sample; more than 75% occur only once, and roughly 1.6% lies in the top ten. V is TRBV28 and J is TRBJ2-7; D unclear. The source of this sequence is a woman between 35 and 50 years old who had recovered from COVID-19. Source material: peripheral blood. The CDR3 loop reads CATRSSYEQYF. The CDR3 coding sequence is TGTGCCACCCGGTCCTCCTACGAGCAGTACTTC.